This T cell receptor (beta chain) was found in a study of blood T cell repertoires in COVID-19. Germline CDR1 is KGHDR and CDR2 is SFDVKD. The CDR3 loop spans 18 amino acids. V was pared by 4 bases and J by 3 bases, with 13 bases of the junction left unmatched. Recovery meant two consecutive negative NP/OP PCR tests, professional clearance, or resolved symptoms. Authors' methods: Amplification with reference gene primers provided the estimates of nucleated cell counts. Sequencing used immunoSEQ multiplex PCR; TCRdb keeps in-frame clones, though not all of them. V, J and clone size are taken as reported in that table, and D and trimming were inferred from the DNA itself. The sample includes about 310,000 clones, 87% of them seen just once.

The rearrangement links TRBV24-1 to TRBJ2-2; 7 nucleotides line up with TRBD1. The sequence derives from a woman younger than 30 who had recovered from COVID-19. The specimen was PBMCs or T cells enriched from blood (not recorded which). As DNA, the CDR3 is TGTGCCACCAGTGACTTCGTTCTGAGGGGGCAGGACACCGGGGAGCTGTTTTTT. Translated: CATSDFVLRGQDTGELFF.